The next 18 T cell receptor beta chains were all read from a single sample in a study of shared clonotypes between healthy human individuals. Terminally differentiated effector memory CD45RA+ cells were excluded by CCR7 positive selection of CD45RO-negative cells. The data were produced by immunoSEQ multiplex PCR, yet TCRdb's version contains in-frame clones alone and is incomplete. Among roughly 650,000 clones listed, roughly 96% were seen once. The sequenced sample was naive CD8+ T cells sorted from blood. The receptors stem from a woman in her twenties or thirties in good health.

The V and J genes are TRBV9 and TRBJ2-3; TRBD2 matches 8 bases. V lost 8 bases, J lost 6 bases, and 11 bases stayed unmatched. CDR3 length equals 14 residues. Germline CDR1 SGDLS, CDR2 YYNGEE. The CDR3 DNA sequence: TGTGCCAGTACTAGCGGCCCGGTTGGGGATACGCAGTATTTT. Protein: CASTSGPVGDTQYF.

This chain uses TRBV4-1 with TRBJ2-1, with 7 positions matching TRBD2. CDR3 size: 16 residues. The J segment lost 9 bases and the V segment lost 4 bases, leaving 15 bases of the junction unmatched. Germline CDR1 and CDR2: MGHRA and YSYEKL. Written as DNA, the CDR3 is TGCGCCAGCAGCCCTAGCGGAGGGGAATTCGGGGGTGAGCAGTTCTTC. Translating it yields CASSPSGGEFGGEQFF.

The gene calls are TRBV20-1 and TRBJ2-5, with D hard to call. Per the germline V gene, CDR1 is DFQATT and CDR2 is SNEGSKA (reference sequence). V gave up 3 bases and J gave up 5 bases, with 7 bases separating them. The CDR3 length is 11 residues. The CDR3 is CSASIGETQYF. CDR3 in DNA: TGCAGTGCTAGCATAGGGGAGACCCAGTACTTC.

This chain uses TRBV5-5 with TRBJ2-1; D is unclear. This CDR3 comprises 10 residues. Germline V gives CDR1 SGHKS, CDR2 YYEKEE (reference sequence). The V gene lost 1 base and the J gene lost 7 bases, with 0 bases spanning the gap. CDR3 protein: CASSLNEQFF. The CDR3 DNA reads TGTGCCAGCAGCTTGAATGAGCAGTTCTTC.

This chain links TRBV4-1 with TRBJ2-2, with 11 bases that match TRBD2. V shed 4 bases and J 1 base; nucleotides not matched to a gene: 2. The CDR3 loop spans 16 amino acids. CDR1 is MGHRA and CDR2 is YSYEKL in the germline V gene. CDR3 in amino acids: CASSPLAGGNTGELFF. CDR3 nucleotide sequence: TGCGCCAGCAGCCCGCTAGCGGGAGGGAACACCGGGGAGCTGTTTTTT.

The chain carries TRBV5-4 and TRBJ2-7, with D unresolved. CDR1 SGHNT and CDR2 YYREEE come from the germline V gene (reference sequence). The V end was cut by 0 bases, the J end by 6 bases, with 13 bases between. The CDR3 consists of 14 residues. The CDR3 region is CASSLVGAPGEQYF. CDR3 DNA sequence: TGTGCCAGCAGCTTGGTAGGCGCTCCGGGCGAGCAGTACTTC.

The chain carries TRBV28 and TRBJ2-7; 8 bases are shared with TRBD2. Trimming at V came to 6 bases and at J to 3 bases, leaving 10 bases not matched to a gene. Germline CDR1 and CDR2: MDHEN and SYDVKM. The CDR3 is 15 residues long. The CDR3 DNA is TGTGCCAGCAGACCAGCGGGAGAGAACCTCTACGAGCAGTACTTC. Amino acid sequence: CASRPAGENLYEQYF. Full variable domain (remainder filled in from reference TRBV28 and TRBJ2-7): DVKVTQSSRYLVKRTGEKVFLECVQDMDHENMFWYRQDPGLGLRLIYFSYDVKMKEKGDIPEGYSVSREKKERFSLILESASTNQTSMYLCASRPAGENLYEQYFGPGTRLTVT.

This chain connects TRBV7-8 to TRBJ1-1; D is undetermined. This CDR3 is built from 15 residues. The germline V gene has CDR1 SGHVS and CDR2 FQNEAQ. The V and J ends lost 1 base and 0 bases respectively, with 9 bases between them. The CDR3 loop is CASSLGISLNTEAFF. In DNA form, the CDR3 reads TGTGCCAGCAGCTTAGGGATTAGCTTGAACACTGAAGCTTTCTTT.

V is TRBV27 and J is TRBJ2-1; the match to TRBD2 covers 8 bases. V shed 6 bases and J 9 bases; nucleotides not matched to a gene: 7. There are 13 residues in the CDR3. Looked up from germline, CDR1 is MNHEY and CDR2 is SMNVEV (reference sequence). DNA for the CDR3: TGTGCCAGCAGAACCGGGACTAGAGCTGAGCAGTTCTTC. Its protein product is CASRTGTRAEQFF.

The chain uses TRBV5-1 and TRBJ1-1; a possible D gene is TRBD1 (5 bases). V dropped 5 bases and J dropped 5 bases, with 10 bases sitting between them. This CDR3 is 12 amino acids long. Germline CDR1 SGHRS, CDR2 YFSETQ. This CDR3 is CASRGDPTEAFF. DNA of the CDR3: TGCGCCAGCAGGGGGGATCCAACTGAAGCTTTCTTT. The variable domain in full, completed from reference TRBV5-1 and TRBJ1-1, reads KAGVTQTPRYLIKTRGQQVTLSCSPISGHRSVSWYQQTPGQGLQFLFEYFSETQRNKGNFPGRFSGRQFSNSRSEMNVSTLELGDSALYLCASRGDPTEAFFGQGTRLTVV.

The V call is TRBV6-4, the J call TRBJ1-2, with D unclear. Per germline, CDR1 MRHNA and CDR2 SNTAGT. There are 17 residues in the CDR3. The V end lost 0 bases, the J end lost 0 bases, and 14 bases lay between the germline ends. CDR3 loop: CASSDSSSTDTNYGYTF. Here the CDR3 DNA reads TGTGCCAGCAGTGACTCGAGTAGTACAGATACTAACTATGGCTACACCTTC.

CDR3 in amino acids: CASSSGTSYEQYF. The DNA for the CDR3 is TGTGCCAGCAGCTCCGGGACCTCCTACGAGCAGTACTTC. The chain recombines TRBV7-9 with TRBJ2-7; either TRBD1 or TRBD2 may supply D (5 bases each). CDR1 and CDR2 from the germline V gene are SEHNR and FQNEAQ (reference sequence). Trimming took off 4 bases at V and 0 bases at J, with 7 bases between the two ends. The CDR3 extends over 13 amino acids.

This rearrangement joins TRBV7-9 to TRBJ1-5; D unresolved. The V end was cut by 4 bases, the J end by 8 bases, with 9 bases between. The germline gives CDR1 SEHNR, CDR2 FQNEAQ (reference sequence). This CDR3 is built from 12 residues. DNA for the CDR3: TGTGCCAGCAGCTCCGGGTCAGAGCCCCAGCATTTT. Protein sequence: CASSSGSEPQHF.

The chain employs TRBV27 and TRBJ2-3, with 8 bases matching TRBD2. The germline V gene has CDR1 MNHEY and CDR2 SMNVEV (reference sequence). The CDR3 is made up of 15 amino acids. J lost 0 bases, V lost 5 bases, and 4 bases had no gene match. The CDR3 DNA sequence: TGTGCCAGCAGTGCCGGACTAGCTAGCACAGATACGCAGTATTTT. The encoded protein is CASSAGLASTDTQYF.

V gene TRBV6-1 combines with J gene TRBJ1-1; unclear D gene. Between the trimmed V and J ends, which lost 3 bases and 6 bases, there was a span of 14 bases. The length of the CDR3 is 14 residues. The germline V gene has CDR1 MNHNS and CDR2 SASEGT. The DNA for the CDR3 is TGTGCCAGCAGTGACGGCCCGGAGGGTCCTGAAGCTTTCTTT. Translating gives CASSDGPEGPEAFF.

V and J are TRBV27 and TRBJ2-7, with TRBD1 as a possible D gene (6 bases). From germline, CDR1 is MNHEY and CDR2 SMNVEV (reference sequence). The CDR3 loop spans 13 amino acids. Trimming stripped 6 bases from V and 5 bases from J, with 14 bases between. DNA for the CDR3: TGTGCCAGCAGCACACACAGGGCTAACGAGCAGTACTTC. Its translation: CASSTHRANEQYF.

The gene calls are TRBV4-2 and TRBJ1-2, with D uncertain. Germline V gene data show CDR1 as LGHNA and CDR2 as YNFKEQ. The CDR3 loop spans 16 amino acids. The V end was cut by 0 bases, the J end by 6 bases, with 17 bases between. The CDR3 DNA follows: TGTGCCAGCAGCCAAGAAGCGGTGTCCTACAAGGATGGCTACACCTTC. Its translation is CASSQEAVSYKDGYTF.

J is TRBJ2-7 and V is TRBV10-2; D is undetermined. This CDR3 spans 11 amino acids. Germline lookup yields CDR1 WSHSY and CDR2 SAAADI. The V end was cut by 2 bases, the J end by 4 bases, with 3 bases between. CDR3 loop: CASSEQYEQYF. In nucleotides, the CDR3 is TGCGCCAGCAGTGAGCAATACGAGCAGTACTTC.